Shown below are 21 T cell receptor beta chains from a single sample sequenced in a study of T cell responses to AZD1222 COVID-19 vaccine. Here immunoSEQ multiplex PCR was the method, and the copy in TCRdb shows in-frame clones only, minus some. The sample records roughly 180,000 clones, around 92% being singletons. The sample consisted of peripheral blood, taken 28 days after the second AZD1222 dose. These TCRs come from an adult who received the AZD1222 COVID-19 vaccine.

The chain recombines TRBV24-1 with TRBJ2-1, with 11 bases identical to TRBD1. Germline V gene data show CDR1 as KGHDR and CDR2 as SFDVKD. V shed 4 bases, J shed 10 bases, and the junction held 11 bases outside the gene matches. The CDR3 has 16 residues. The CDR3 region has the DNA TGTGCCACCAGTGACCTAGGACAGGGGGCGTTGGGCGAGCAGTTCTTC. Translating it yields CATSDLGQGALGEQFF.

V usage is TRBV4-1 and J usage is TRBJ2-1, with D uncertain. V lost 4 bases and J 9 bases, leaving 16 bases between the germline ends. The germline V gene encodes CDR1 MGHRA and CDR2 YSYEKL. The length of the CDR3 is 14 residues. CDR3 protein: CASSPSLRTAEQFF. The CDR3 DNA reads TGCGCCAGCAGCCCGTCCTTAAGGACGGCTGAGCAGTTCTTC.

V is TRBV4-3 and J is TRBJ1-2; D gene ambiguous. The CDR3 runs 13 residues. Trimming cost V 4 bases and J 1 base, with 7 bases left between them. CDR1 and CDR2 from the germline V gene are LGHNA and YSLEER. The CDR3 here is CASSPRVNYGYTF. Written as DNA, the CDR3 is TGCGCCAGCAGCCCCCGAGTTAACTATGGCTACACCTTC.

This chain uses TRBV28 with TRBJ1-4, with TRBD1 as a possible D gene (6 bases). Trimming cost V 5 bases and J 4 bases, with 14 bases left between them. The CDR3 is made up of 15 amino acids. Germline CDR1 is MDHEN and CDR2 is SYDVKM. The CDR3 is CASSPQGSLNEKLFF. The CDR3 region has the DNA TGTGCCAGCAGTCCTCAGGGGTCCCTTAATGAAAAACTGTTTTTT.

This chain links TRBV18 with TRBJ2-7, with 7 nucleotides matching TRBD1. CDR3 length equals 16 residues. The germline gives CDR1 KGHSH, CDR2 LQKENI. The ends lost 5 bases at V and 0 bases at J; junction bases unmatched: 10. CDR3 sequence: CASSAFSGTASYEQYF. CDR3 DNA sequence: TGTGCCAGCTCAGCTTTCTCCGGGACAGCCTCCTACGAGCAGTACTTC.

Here the CDR3 DNA reads TGTGCCAGCAGAACGACAGACACTGAAGCTTTCTTT. As protein: CASRTTDTEAFF. The chain employs TRBV6-5 and TRBJ1-1; D possibly corresponds to TRBD1 (5 bases). Trimming shortened V by 6 bases and J by 3 bases, and 8 bases separated the two germline ends. The CDR3 totals 12 residues. Germline lookup yields CDR1 MNHEY and CDR2 SVGAGI.

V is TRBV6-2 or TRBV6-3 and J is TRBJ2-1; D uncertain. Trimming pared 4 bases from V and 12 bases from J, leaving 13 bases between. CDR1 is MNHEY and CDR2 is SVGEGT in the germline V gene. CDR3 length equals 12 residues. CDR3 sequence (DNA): TGTGCCAGCAGTTCCCTTTACCCGGCGCAGTTCTTC. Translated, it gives CASSSLYPAQFF.

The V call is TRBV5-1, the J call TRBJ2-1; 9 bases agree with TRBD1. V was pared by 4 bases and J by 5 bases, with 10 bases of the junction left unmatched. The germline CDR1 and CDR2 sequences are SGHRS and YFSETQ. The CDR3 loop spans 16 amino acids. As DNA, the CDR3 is TGCGCCAGCAGCGATTACAGGGGGCAAGTTGACAATGAGCAGTTCTTC. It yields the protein CASSDYRGQVDNEQFF.

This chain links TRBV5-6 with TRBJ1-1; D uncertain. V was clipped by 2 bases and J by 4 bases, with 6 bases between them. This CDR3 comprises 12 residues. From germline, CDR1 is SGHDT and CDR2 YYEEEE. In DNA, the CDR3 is TGTGCCAGCAGCTTAAGTGCCACTGAAGCTTTCTTT. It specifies CASSLSATEAFF. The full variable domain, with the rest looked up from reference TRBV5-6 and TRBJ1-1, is DAGVTQSPTHLIKTRGQQVTLRCSPKSGHDTVSWYQQALGQGPQFIFQYYEEEERQRGNFPDRFSGHQFPNYSSELNVNALLLGDSALYLCASSLSATEAFFGQGTRLTVV.

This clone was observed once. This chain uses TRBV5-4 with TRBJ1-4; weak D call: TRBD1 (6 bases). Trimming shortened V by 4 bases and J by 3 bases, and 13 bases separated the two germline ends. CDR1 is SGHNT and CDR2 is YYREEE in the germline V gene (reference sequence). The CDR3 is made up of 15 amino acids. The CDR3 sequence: CASSLGGPANEKLFF. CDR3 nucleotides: TGTGCCAGCAGCCTGGGGGGCCCAGCTAATGAAAAACTGTTTTTT.

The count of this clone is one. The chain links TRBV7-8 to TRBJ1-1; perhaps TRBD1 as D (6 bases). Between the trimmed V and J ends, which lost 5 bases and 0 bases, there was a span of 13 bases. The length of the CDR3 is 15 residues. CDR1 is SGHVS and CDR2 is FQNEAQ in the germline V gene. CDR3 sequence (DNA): TGTGCCAGCAGCCAGGGGCGGGGCTTGAACACTGAAGCTTTCTTT. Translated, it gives CASSQGRGLNTEAFF.

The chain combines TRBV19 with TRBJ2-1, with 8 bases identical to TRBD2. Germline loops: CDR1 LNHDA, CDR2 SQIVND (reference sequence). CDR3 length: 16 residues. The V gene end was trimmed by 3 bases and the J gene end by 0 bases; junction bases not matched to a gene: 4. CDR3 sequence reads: CASSIRLAYSYNEQFF. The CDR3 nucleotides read TGTGCCAGTAGTATTAGACTAGCGTACTCCTACAATGAGCAGTTCTTC.

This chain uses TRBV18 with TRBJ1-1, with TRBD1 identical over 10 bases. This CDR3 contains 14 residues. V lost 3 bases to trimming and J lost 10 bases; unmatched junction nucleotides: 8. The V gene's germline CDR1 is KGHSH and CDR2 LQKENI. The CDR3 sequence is CASSPPGTGEGAFF. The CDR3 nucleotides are TGTGCCAGCTCACCGCCGGGGACAGGGGAAGGAGCTTTCTTT.

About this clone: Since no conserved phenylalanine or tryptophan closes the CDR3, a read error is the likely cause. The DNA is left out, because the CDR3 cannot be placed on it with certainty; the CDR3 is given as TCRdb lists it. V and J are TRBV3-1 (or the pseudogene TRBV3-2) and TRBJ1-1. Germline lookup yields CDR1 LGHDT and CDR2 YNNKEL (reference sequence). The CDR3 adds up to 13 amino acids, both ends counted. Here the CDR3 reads CASSQLSPWGLWV.

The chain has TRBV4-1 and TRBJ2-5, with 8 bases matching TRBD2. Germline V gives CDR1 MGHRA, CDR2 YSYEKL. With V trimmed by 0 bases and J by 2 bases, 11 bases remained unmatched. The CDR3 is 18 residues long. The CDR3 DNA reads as TGCGCCAGCAGCCAAGATAATAGTGTAGCGGGGCCTCAAGAGACCCAGTACTTC. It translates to CASSQDNSVAGPQETQYF.

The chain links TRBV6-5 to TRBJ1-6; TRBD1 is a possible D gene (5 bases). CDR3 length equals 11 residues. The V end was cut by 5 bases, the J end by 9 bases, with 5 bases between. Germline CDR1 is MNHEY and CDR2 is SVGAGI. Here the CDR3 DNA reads TGTGCCAGCAGTCAGGGTTCACCCCTCCACTTT. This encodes CASSQGSPLHF.

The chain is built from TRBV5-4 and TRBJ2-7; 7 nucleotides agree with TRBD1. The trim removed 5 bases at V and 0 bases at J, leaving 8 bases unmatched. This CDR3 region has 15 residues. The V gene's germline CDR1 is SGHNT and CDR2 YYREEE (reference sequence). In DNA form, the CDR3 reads TGTGCCAGCAGGAAACCGGGACAGAGCTCCTACGAGCAGTACTTC. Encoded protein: CASRKPGQSSYEQYF.

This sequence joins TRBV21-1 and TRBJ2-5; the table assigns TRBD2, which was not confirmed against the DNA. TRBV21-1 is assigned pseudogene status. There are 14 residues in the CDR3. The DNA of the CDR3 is TGTGCCAGCGATAAGGCCTCAGGCGGGGAGACCCAGTACTTC. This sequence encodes CASDKASGGETQYF.

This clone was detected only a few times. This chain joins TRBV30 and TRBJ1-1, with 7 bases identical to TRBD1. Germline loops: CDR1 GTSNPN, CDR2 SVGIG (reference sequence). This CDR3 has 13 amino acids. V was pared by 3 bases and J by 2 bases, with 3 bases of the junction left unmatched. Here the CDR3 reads CAWSRQGNTEAFF. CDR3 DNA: TGTGCCTGGAGCCGACAGGGAAACACTGAAGCTTTCTTT.

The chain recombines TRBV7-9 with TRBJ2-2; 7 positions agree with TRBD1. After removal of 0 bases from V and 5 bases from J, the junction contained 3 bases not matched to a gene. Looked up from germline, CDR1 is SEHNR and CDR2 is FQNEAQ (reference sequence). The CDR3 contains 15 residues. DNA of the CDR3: TGTGCCAGCAGCTTAGCACAGGGGCGGACCGGGGAGCTGTTTTTT. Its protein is CASSLAQGRTGELFF. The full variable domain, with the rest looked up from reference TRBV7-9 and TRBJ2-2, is DTGVSQNPRHKITKRGQNVTFRCDPISEHNRLYWYRQTLGQGPEFLTYFQNEAQLEKSRLLSDRFSAERPKGSFSTLEIQRTEQGDSAMYLCASSLAQGRTGELFFGEGSRLTVL.

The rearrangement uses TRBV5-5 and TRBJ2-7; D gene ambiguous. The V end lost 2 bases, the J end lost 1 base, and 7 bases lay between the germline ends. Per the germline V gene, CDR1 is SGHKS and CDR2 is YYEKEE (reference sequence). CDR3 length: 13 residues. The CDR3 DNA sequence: TGTGCCAGCAGCTTTCTGTCTTCCTACGAGCAGTACTTC. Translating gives CASSFLSSYEQYF.